This T cell receptor (beta chain) was observed in a study of T cell responses to AZD1222 COVID-19 vaccine. At the level of the study: Pooling of second doses given at about 4 or about 12 weeks was done. Broader study findings: Spike was spanned by vaccine-associated CD4 TCRs, with dominance at 160-218 and 743-854.

The germline CDR1 and CDR2 sequences are MRHNA and SNTAGT. CDR3 length: 15 residues. V dropped 1 base and J dropped 4; count of bases not matched to a gene: 3. Here immunoSEQ multiplex PCR was the method, and the copy in TCRdb shows in-frame clones only, minus some. Of about 150,000 clones listed, roughly 92% are singletons. On this clone: Its target is not known.

The clonotype originates from an adult in good health. The rearrangement joins TRBV6-4 to TRBJ2-3; 9 bases match TRBD2. Sequencing was performed on peripheral blood, taken on day 0 of AZD1222 vaccination. The CDR3 is CASSDWASGADTQYF. As DNA, the CDR3 is TGTGCCAGCAGTGACTGGGCTAGCGGGGCAGATACGCAGTATTTT.